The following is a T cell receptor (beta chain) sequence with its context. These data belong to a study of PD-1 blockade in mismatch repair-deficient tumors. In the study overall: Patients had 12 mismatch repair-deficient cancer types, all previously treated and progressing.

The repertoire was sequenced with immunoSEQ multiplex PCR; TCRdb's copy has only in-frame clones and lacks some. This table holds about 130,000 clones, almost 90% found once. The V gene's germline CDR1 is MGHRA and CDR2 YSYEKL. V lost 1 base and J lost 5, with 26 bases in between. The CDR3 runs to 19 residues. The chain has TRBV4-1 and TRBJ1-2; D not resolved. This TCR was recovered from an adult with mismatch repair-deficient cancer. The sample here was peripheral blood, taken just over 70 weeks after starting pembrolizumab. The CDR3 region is CASSQVGVVGVQVGYGYTF. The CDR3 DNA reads TGCGCCAGCAGCCAAGTAGGAGTGGTCGGGGTCCAGGTGGGGTATGGCTACACCTTC.